This is a list of T cell receptor beta chains from one sample in a study of blood T cell repertoires in COVID-19. TCRdb's copy holds only in-frame clones and misses some; the assay was immunoSEQ multiplex PCR. The sample comprises about 400,000 clones, roughly 87% of which are singletons, and around 3% rests with the top ten. Material: PBMCs or T cells enriched from blood (not recorded which). Receptors originate from a young woman who had recovered from COVID-19. Each CDR3 is given with its conserved first and last residue. D genes are given only for firm matches. Size is stated for part of the rows, as once, few or many counts, or as a class when the clone is expanded.

V gene: TRBV15; CDR3 length: 15; clone size: .; D gene: .; J gene: TRBJ2-7; CDR3 protein: CATRGGRQGTYEQYF; CDR3 DNA: TGTGCCACCAGGGGAGGTCGCCAGGGTACCTACGAGCAGTACTTC
V gene: TRBV27; CDR3 length: 13; clone size: .; D gene: .; J gene: TRBJ1-1; CDR3 protein: CASTGNLNTEAFF; CDR3 DNA: TGTGCCAGCACGGGGAACTTGAACACTGAAGCTTTCTTT
V gene: TRBV24-1; CDR3 length: 15; clone size: .; D gene: .; J gene: TRBJ2-5; CDR3 protein: CATSDPTGEGETQYF; CDR3 DNA: TGTGCCACCAGTGACCCGACAGGAGAAGGGGAGACCCAGTACTTC
V gene: TRBV28; CDR3 length: 16; clone size: .; D gene: .; J gene: TRBJ1-1; CDR3 protein: CASSPPVDGRNTEAFF; CDR3 DNA: TGTGCCAGCAGTCCCCCCGTTGATGGGAGGAACACTGAAGCTTTCTTT
V gene: TRBV4-1; CDR3 length: 15; clone size: .; D gene: TRBD1; J gene: TRBJ2-7; CDR3 protein: CASSWTGQGTYEQYF; CDR3 DNA: TGCGCCAGCAGTTGGACGGGACAGGGGACCTACGAGCAGTACTTC
V gene: TRBV30; CDR3 length: 15; clone size: .; D gene: TRBD1; J gene: TRBJ2-2; CDR3 protein: CAWSSDRGGTGELFF; CDR3 DNA: TGTGCCTGGAGTTCCGACAGGGGGGGTACCGGGGAGCTGTTTTTT
V gene: TRBV2; CDR3 length: 18; clone size: .; D gene: TRBD1; J gene: TRBJ1-2; CDR3 protein: CASSPHGSGTGGWSGYTF; CDR3 DNA: TGTGCCAGCAGCCCACACGGCAGCGGGACAGGGGGCTGGAGTGGCTACACCTTC
V gene: TRBV3-1/TRBV3-2; CDR3 length: 13; clone size: .; D gene: .; J gene: TRBJ1-3; CDR3 protein: CATTGLPGNTIYF; CDR3 DNA: TGTGCCACCACAGGGTTGCCTGGAAACACCATATATTTT
V gene: TRBV27; CDR3 length: 14; clone size: .; D gene: .; J gene: TRBJ1-4; CDR3 protein: CASSLRATNEKLFF; CDR3 DNA: TGTGCCAGCAGCCTAAGAGCAACTAATGAAAAACTGTTTTTT
V gene: TRBV27; CDR3 length: 16; clone size: .; D gene: TRBD2; J gene: TRBJ2-3; CDR3 protein: CASSTRLALSTDTQYF; CDR3 DNA: TGTGCCAGCAGTACCCGACTAGCTCTTAGCACAGATACGCAGTATTTT
V gene: TRBV15; CDR3 length: 16; clone size: .; D gene: .; J gene: TRBJ1-5; CDR3 protein: CATSRGRTDSYQPQHF; CDR3 DNA: TGTGCCACCAGCAGAGGACGAACGGACAGCTATCAGCCCCAGCATTTT
V gene: TRBV6-5; CDR3 length: 14; clone size: .; D gene: TRBD1; J gene: TRBJ2-1; CDR3 protein: CASIGDRGDNEQFF; CDR3 DNA: TGTGCCAGCATAGGGGACAGGGGGGACAATGAGCAGTTCTTC
V gene: TRBV29-1; CDR3 length: 13; clone size: .; D gene: .; J gene: TRBJ1-3; CDR3 protein: CSVVVPSGNTIYF; CDR3 DNA: TGCAGCGTTGTCGTCCCCTCTGGAAACACCATATATTTT
V gene: TRBV5-6; CDR3 length: 14; clone size: once; D gene: .; J gene: TRBJ2-7; CDR3 protein: CASSLVFGAYEQYF; CDR3 DNA: TGTGCCAGCAGCTTGGTATTTGGAGCCTACGAGCAGTACTTC
V gene: TRBV9; CDR3 length: 15; clone size: .; D gene: .; J gene: TRBJ1-1; CDR3 protein: CASSAGTRADTEAFF; CDR3 DNA: TGTGCCAGCAGCGCAGGGACACGGGCCGACACTGAAGCTTTCTTT
V gene: TRBV28; CDR3 length: 13; clone size: .; D gene: .; J gene: TRBJ2-2; CDR3 protein: CASSTENTGELFF; CDR3 DNA: TGTGCCAGCAGCACAGAGAACACCGGGGAGCTGTTTTTT
V gene: TRBV7-9; CDR3 length: 15; clone size: .; D gene: TRBD1; J gene: TRBJ2-5; CDR3 protein: CASSDRQGARETQYF; CDR3 DNA: TGTGCCAGCAGCGACCGACAGGGGGCGCGGGAGACCCAGTACTTC
V gene: TRBV11-2; CDR3 length: 15; clone size: .; D gene: .; J gene: TRBJ1-2; CDR3 protein: CASSLWRGEKGGYTF; CDR3 DNA: TGTGCCAGCAGCCTATGGCGGGGGGAGAAAGGGGGCTACACCTTC
V gene: TRBV12-3/TRBV12-4; CDR3 length: 13; clone size: few; D gene: .; J gene: TRBJ1-1; CDR3 protein: CASRSLAHSEAFF; CDR3 DNA: TGTGCCAGCCGGTCATTAGCCCATTCGGAAGCTTTCTTT
V gene: TRBV27; CDR3 length: 15; clone size: .; D gene: TRBD2; J gene: TRBJ2-7; CDR3 protein: CASSLGSGRIYEQYF; CDR3 DNA: TGTGCCAGCAGTTTAGGTAGCGGGAGGATTTACGAGCAGTACTTC
V gene: TRBV27; CDR3 length: 16; clone size: .; D gene: .; J gene: TRBJ1-2; CDR3 protein: CASSPSGGLANYGYTF; CDR3 DNA: TGTGCCAGCAGTCCGTCGGGGGGCCTTGCTAACTATGGCTACACCTTC
V gene: TRBV28; CDR3 length: 11; clone size: once; D gene: .; J gene: TRBJ1-2; CDR3 protein: CASSARQGYTF; CDR3 DNA: TGTGCCAGCAGTGCGAGACAGGGCTACACCTTC
V gene: TRBV11-2; CDR3 length: 14; clone size: .; D gene: .; J gene: TRBJ2-7; CDR3 protein: CASSPRTDSYEQYF; CDR3 DNA: TGTGCCAGCAGCCCTCGGACAGACTCCTACGAGCAGTACTTC
V gene: TRBV11-2; CDR3 length: 13; clone size: .; D gene: .; J gene: TRBJ2-7; CDR3 protein: CASSLVNSGPQYF; CDR3 DNA: TGTGCCAGCAGCCTAGTGAATAGCGGCCCGCAGTACTTC
V gene: TRBV11-2; CDR3 length: 12; clone size: once; D gene: TRBD1; J gene: TRBJ1-2; CDR3 protein: CASRQQGVGYTF; CDR3 DNA: TGTGCCAGCAGACAACAGGGGGTCGGCTACACCTTC
V gene: TRBV19; CDR3 length: 14; clone size: .; D gene: .; J gene: TRBJ1-5; CDR3 protein: CASKGREARQPQHF; CDR3 DNA: TGTGCCAGTAAAGGCAGGGAGGCGCGACAGCCCCAGCATTTT
V gene: TRBV29-1; CDR3 length: 13; clone size: .; D gene: .; J gene: TRBJ2-7; CDR3 protein: CSVEDGLTYEQYF; CDR3 DNA: TGCAGCGTTGAAGATGGGCTAACCTACGAGCAGTACTTC
V gene: TRBV5-1; CDR3 length: 15; clone size: .; D gene: .; J gene: TRBJ2-7; CDR3 protein: CASYPGGGGPYEQYF; CDR3 DNA: TGCGCCAGCTACCCAGGGGGCGGGGGACCTTACGAGCAGTACTTC
V gene: TRBV6-5; CDR3 length: 15; clone size: .; D gene: .; J gene: TRBJ1-4; CDR3 protein: CASSPNYATNEKLFF; CDR3 DNA: TGTGCCAGCAGCCCCAACTATGCAACTAATGAAAAACTGTTTTTT
V gene: TRBV6-5; CDR3 length: 16; clone size: .; D gene: TRBD1; J gene: TRBJ2-2; CDR3 protein: CASSSTGTGIPGELFF; CDR3 DNA: TGTGCCAGCAGTTCAACCGGGACAGGGATCCCCGGGGAGCTGTTTTTT
V gene: TRBV20-1; CDR3 length: 11; clone size: once; D gene: .; J gene: TRBJ2-3; CDR3 protein: CSVERTDTQYF; CDR3 DNA: TGCAGTGTTGAGCGGACAGATACGCAGTATTTT
V gene: TRBV20-1; CDR3 length: 11; clone size: .; D gene: .; J gene: TRBJ1-1; CDR3 protein: CSAPWGPEAFF; CDR3 DNA: TGCAGTGCCCCGTGGGGGCCTGAAGCTTTCTTT
V gene: TRBV27; CDR3 length: 18; clone size: .; D gene: .; J gene: TRBJ2-1; CDR3 protein: CASRGRQKDSQPYNEQFF; CDR3 DNA: TGTGCCAGCAGAGGGAGGCAAAAAGACAGCCAACCCTACAATGAGCAGTTCTTC
V gene: TRBV5-6; CDR3 length: 14; clone size: once; D gene: .; J gene: TRBJ1-1; CDR3 protein: CASSSQDKVAEAFF; CDR3 DNA: TGTGCCAGCAGCTCCCAGGATAAGGTGGCTGAAGCTTTCTTT
V gene: TRBV6-4; CDR3 length: 17; clone size: .; D gene: TRBD1; J gene: TRBJ1-5; CDR3 protein: CASSDPGQALSNQPQHF; CDR3 DNA: TGTGCCAGCAGTGACCCGGGACAGGCGCTTAGCAATCAGCCCCAGCATTTT
V gene: TRBV29-1; CDR3 length: 15; clone size: .; D gene: TRBD1; J gene: TRBJ1-2; CDR3 protein: CSVSGQGRQVRGYTF; CDR3 DNA: TGCAGCGTCTCCGGACAGGGTCGGCAAGTTCGTGGCTACACCTTC
V gene: TRBV7-6; CDR3 length: 20; clone size: .; D gene: TRBD1; J gene: TRBJ1-3; CDR3 protein: CASSLEGPGQGSFSGNTIYF; CDR3 DNA: TGTGCCAGCAGCTTAGAAGGGCCGGGACAGGGATCTTTTTCTGGAAACACCATATATTTT
V gene: TRBV7-9; CDR3 length: 14; clone size: few; D gene: .; J gene: TRBJ2-7; CDR3 protein: CASSLVSEVGEQYF; CDR3 DNA: TGTGCCAGCAGCTTAGTCTCCGAGGTTGGCGAGCAGTACTTC
V gene: TRBV3-1/TRBV3-2; CDR3 length: 17; clone size: .; D gene: TRBD2; J gene: TRBJ2-3; CDR3 protein: CASSHTPSGSVVDTQYF; CDR3 DNA: TGTGCCAGCAGCCACACCCCTAGCGGGAGCGTTGTAGATACGCAGTATTTT
V gene: TRBV5-1; CDR3 length: 15; clone size: .; D gene: TRBD1; J gene: TRBJ1-1; CDR3 protein: CASSLLDRDGSEAFF; CDR3 DNA: TGCGCCAGCAGCTTACTGGACAGGGATGGCTCTGAAGCTTTCTTT
V gene: TRBV10-3; CDR3 length: 15; clone size: once; D gene: TRBD2; J gene: TRBJ2-5; CDR3 protein: CAISALAGAGETQYF; CDR3 DNA: TGTGCCATCAGTGCTCTAGCGGGGGCGGGAGAGACCCAGTACTTC
V gene: TRBV7-2; CDR3 length: 15; clone size: .; D gene: .; J gene: TRBJ2-3; CDR3 protein: CASSLEWAAQSTQYF; CDR3 DNA: TGTGCCAGCAGCTTAGAGTGGGCTGCACAGAGTACGCAGTATTTT
V gene: TRBV7-8; CDR3 length: 15; clone size: .; D gene: .; J gene: TRBJ2-7; CDR3 protein: CASSTGMLSTYEQYF; CDR3 DNA: TGTGCCAGCAGCACCGGGATGTTGTCTACCTACGAGCAGTACTTC
V gene: TRBV12-3/TRBV12-4; CDR3 length: 13; clone size: .; D gene: .; J gene: TRBJ2-2; CDR3 protein: CASSLEVGGELFF; CDR3 DNA: TGTGCCAGCAGCCTAGAGGTGGGCGGGGAGCTGTTTTTT
V gene: TRBV7-9; CDR3 length: 15; clone size: .; D gene: TRBD1; J gene: TRBJ1-2; CDR3 protein: CASTKIIGTGLGYTF; CDR3 DNA: TGTGCCAGCACCAAAATCATCGGGACAGGGTTGGGCTACACCTTC